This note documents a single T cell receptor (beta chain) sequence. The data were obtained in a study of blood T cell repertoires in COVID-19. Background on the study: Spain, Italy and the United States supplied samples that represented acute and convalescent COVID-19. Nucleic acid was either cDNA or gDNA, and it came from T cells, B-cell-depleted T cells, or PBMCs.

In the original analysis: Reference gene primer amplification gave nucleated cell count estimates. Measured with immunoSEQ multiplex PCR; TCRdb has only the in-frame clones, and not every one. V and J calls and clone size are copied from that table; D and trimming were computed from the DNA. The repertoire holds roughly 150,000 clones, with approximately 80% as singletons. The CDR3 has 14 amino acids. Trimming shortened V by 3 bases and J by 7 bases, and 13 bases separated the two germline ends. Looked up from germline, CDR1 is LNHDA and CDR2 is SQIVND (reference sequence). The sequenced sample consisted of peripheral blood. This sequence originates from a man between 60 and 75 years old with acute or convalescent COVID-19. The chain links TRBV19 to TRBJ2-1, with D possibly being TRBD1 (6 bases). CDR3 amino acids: CASSIPGDTNEQFF. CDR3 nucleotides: TGTGCCAGTAGTATTCCAGGGGACACGAATGAGCAGTTCTTC.